This T cell receptor beta chain is drawn from a study of blood T cell repertoires in COVID-19. Seattle participants joined during active infection and were tracked over time. Per germline, CDR1 SGHDT and CDR2 YYEEEE. This CDR3 spans 12 amino acids. V lost 3 bases to trimming and J lost 3 bases, with 7 bases between them. TCRdb's table, derived via immunoSEQ multiplex PCR, lists solely in-frame clones and lacks some. The table includes roughly 130,000 clones, less than 90% detected once. The receptor's source is a man aged 25-45 years with COVID-19, enrolled during active disease. The sample comprised peripheral blood. This chain uses TRBV5-6 with TRBJ2-7; D uncertain. The CDR3 coding sequence is TGTGCCAGCAGCTCAGTTGGCTACGAGCAGTACTTC. Its protein is CASSSVGYEQYF.